Following are 9 T cell receptor beta chains from one sample sequenced in a study of T cell responses to AZD1222 COVID-19 vaccine. Measured with immunoSEQ multiplex PCR; TCRdb has only the in-frame clones, and not every one. Of some 150,000 clones in the sample, roughly 90% were seen once. The sample was peripheral blood, taken 28 days after the second AZD1222 dose. These receptors were taken from an adult who received the AZD1222 COVID-19 vaccine.

The chain recombines TRBV10-1 with TRBJ2-7; 7 bases are shared with TRBD2. The CDR3 covers 13 residues. V lost 6 bases, J lost 5 bases, and 7 bases stayed unmatched. Germline CDR1 and CDR2: WNHNN and SYGVQD (reference sequence). The CDR3 loop is CASRASGSDEQYF. CDR3 nucleotide sequence: TGCGCCAGCAGGGCTAGCGGTAGTGACGAGCAGTACTTC.

The chain uses TRBV5-6 and TRBJ2-2, with D perhaps matching TRBD2 (6 bases). The CDR3 length is 14 residues. Germline-derived CDR1 and CDR2 are SGHDT and YYEEEE. The ends were cut back, 6 bases at V and 2 bases at J, with 11 bases in the middle. CDR3 in amino acids: CASKTGSNTGELFF. DNA for the CDR3: TGTGCCAGCAAGACCGGGAGTAACACCGGGGAGCTGTTTTTT.

The chain couples TRBV27 to TRBJ1-1; no definite D call. CDR1 MNHEY and CDR2 SMNVEV come from the germline V gene (reference sequence). The CDR3 sequence is 16 residues long. Trimming took 8 bases from V and 1 from J, leaving 20 bases between them. CDR3 residues: CASSRTPSWGNTEAFF. The DNA of the CDR3 is TGTGCCAGCTCCCGGACCCCTTCATGGGGGAACACTGAAGCTTTCTTT.

J is TRBJ2-7 and V is TRBV27, with D maybe TRBD1 (6 bases). The germline V gene encodes CDR1 MNHEY and CDR2 SMNVEV (reference sequence). The V end was cut by 8 bases, the J end by 0 bases, with 11 bases between. This CDR3 is built from 13 residues. CDR3 loop: CASGEGVSYEQYF. The CDR3 DNA reads as TGTGCCAGCGGAGAGGGGGTCTCCTACGAGCAGTACTTC.

V is TRBV3-1 (or the pseudogene TRBV3-2) and J is TRBJ1-1; possible D gene TRBD1, 6 bases. Germline V gene sequence: CDR1 LGHDT, CDR2 YNNKEL (reference sequence). The V gene lost 6 bases and the J gene lost 10 bases, with 21 bases spanning the gap. The CDR3 runs 14 residues. CDR3 region: CASSHRVGGHGAFF. CDR3 bases: TGTGCCAGCAGTCACAGGGTCGGAGGGCACGGAGCTTTCTTT.

This clone has only a few counts. This chain links TRBV6-5 with TRBJ1-2, with a weak D call TRBD1 (5 bases). The CDR3 spans 13 residues. V was pared by 6 bases and J by 2 bases, with 10 bases between. Germline assignment: CDR1 MNHEY and CDR2 SVGAGI. The CDR3 DNA is TGTGCCAGCAGGGTAGGGGACAACTATGGCTACACCTTC. This codes for CASRVGDNYGYTF.

The chain couples TRBV5-1 to TRBJ1-1; D ambiguous. The germline V gene has CDR1 SGHRS and CDR2 YFSETQ. The CDR3 covers 14 residues. V was pared by 0 bases and J by 0 bases, with 6 bases between. The CDR3 sequence: CASSLVFLNTEAFF. The CDR3 nucleotides are TGCGCCAGCAGCTTGGTATTTTTGAACACTGAAGCTTTCTTT.

CDR3 in amino acids: CASSPTGTGVNTQYF. DNA for the CDR3: TGTGCCAGTAGTCCGACCGGGACAGGGGTCAATACGCAGTATTTT. The chain employs TRBV19 and TRBJ2-3; the match to TRBD1 covers 10 bases. The V and J ends lost 5 bases and 7 bases, in that order; junction bases with no gene match: 9. This CDR3 is 15 amino acids long. Germline CDR1 and CDR2: LNHDA and SQIVND (reference sequence).

The chain joins TRBV4-3 to TRBJ2-6; tentatively, D is TRBD1 or TRBD2 (7 bases each). The CDR3 is 16 residues long. Germline V gene data show CDR1 as LGHNA and CDR2 as YSLEER. With 0 bases removed from V and 4 bases from J, the gap between germline ends came to 10 bases. The CDR3 DNA is TGCGCCAGCAGCCAAGACAGGGGGGGAGGGGCCAACGTCCTGACTTTC. It yields the protein CASSQDRGGGANVLTF.